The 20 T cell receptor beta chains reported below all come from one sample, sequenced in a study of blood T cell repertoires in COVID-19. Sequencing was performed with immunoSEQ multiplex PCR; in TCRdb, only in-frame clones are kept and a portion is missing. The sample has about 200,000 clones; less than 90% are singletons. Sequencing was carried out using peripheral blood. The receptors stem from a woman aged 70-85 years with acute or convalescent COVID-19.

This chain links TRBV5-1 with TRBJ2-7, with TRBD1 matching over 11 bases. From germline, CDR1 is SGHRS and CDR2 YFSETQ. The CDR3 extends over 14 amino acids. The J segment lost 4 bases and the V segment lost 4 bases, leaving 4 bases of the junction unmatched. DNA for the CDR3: TGCGCCAGCAGCCAAGGACAGGGGGCATACGAGCAGTACTTC. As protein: CASSQGQGAYEQYF.

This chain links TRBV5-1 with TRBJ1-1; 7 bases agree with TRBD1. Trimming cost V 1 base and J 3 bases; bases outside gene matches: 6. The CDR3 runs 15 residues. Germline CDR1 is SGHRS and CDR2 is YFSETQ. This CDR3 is CASSLTGDGDTEAFF. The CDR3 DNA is TGCGCCAGCAGCTTGACAGGGGACGGGGACACTGAAGCTTTCTTT.

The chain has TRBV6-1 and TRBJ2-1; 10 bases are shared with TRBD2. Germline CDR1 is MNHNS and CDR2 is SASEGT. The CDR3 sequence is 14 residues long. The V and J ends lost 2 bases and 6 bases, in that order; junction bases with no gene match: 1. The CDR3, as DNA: TGTGCCAGCAGTGAAAGCGGGAGGGCCAATGAGCAGTTCTTC. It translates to CASSESGRANEQFF.

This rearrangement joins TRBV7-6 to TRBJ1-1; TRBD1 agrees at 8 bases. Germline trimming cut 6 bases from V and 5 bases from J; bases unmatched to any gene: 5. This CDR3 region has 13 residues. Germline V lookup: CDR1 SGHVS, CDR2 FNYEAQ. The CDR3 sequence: CASSPDRATEAFF. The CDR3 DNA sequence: TGTGCCAGCAGTCCGGACAGGGCGACTGAAGCTTTCTTT. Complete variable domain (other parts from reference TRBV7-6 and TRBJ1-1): GAGVSQSPRYKVTKRGQDVALRCDPISGHVSLYWYRQALGQGPEFLTYFNYEAQQDKSGLPNDRFSAERPEGSISTLTIQRTEQRDSAMYRCASSPDRATEAFFGQGTRLTVV.

CDR3: CASSLDFRGSGNTIYF. In DNA, the CDR3 is TGCGCCAGCAGCTTGGACTTTAGGGGGTCCGGAAACACCATATATTTT. The V call is TRBV5-1, the J call TRBJ1-3, with a possible D match to TRBD1 (6 bases). The germline gives CDR1 SGHRS, CDR2 YFSETQ. V gave up 0 bases and J gave up 4 bases, with 14 bases separating them. The CDR3 consists of 16 residues.

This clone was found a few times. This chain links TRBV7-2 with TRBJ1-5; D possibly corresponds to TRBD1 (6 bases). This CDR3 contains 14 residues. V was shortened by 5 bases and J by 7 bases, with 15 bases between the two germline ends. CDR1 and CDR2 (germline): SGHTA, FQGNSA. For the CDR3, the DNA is TGTGCCAGCAGCGAACAGGGTGCGGGCCAGCCCCAGCATTTT. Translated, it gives CASSEQGAGQPQHF.

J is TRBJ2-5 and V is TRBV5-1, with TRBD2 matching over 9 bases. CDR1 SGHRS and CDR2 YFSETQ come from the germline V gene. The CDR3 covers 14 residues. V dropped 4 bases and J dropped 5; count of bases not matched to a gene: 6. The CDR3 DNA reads TGCGCCAGCAGCCCTTTAGCGGGGGTTGAGACCCAGTACTTC. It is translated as CASSPLAGVETQYF.

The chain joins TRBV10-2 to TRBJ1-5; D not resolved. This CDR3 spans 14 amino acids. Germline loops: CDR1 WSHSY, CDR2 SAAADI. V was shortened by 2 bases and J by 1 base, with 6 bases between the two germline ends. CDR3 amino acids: CASSERVSNQPQHF. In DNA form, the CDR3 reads TGCGCCAGCAGTGAGCGGGTAAGCAATCAGCCCCAGCATTTT.

Written as DNA, the CDR3 is TGTGCCATCAGTTTTGGACAGGGGGTCTCCTACGAGCAGTACTTC. Encoded protein: CAISFGQGVSYEQYF. The chain couples TRBV10-3 to TRBJ2-7; 10 bases match TRBD1. This CDR3 comprises 15 residues. Unmatched junction bases numbered 4, after V lost 5 bases and J lost 0 bases. Germline V gives CDR1 ENHRY, CDR2 SYGVKD.

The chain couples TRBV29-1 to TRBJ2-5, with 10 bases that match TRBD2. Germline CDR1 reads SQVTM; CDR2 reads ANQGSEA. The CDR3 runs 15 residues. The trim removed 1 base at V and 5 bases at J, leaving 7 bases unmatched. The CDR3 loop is CSVEGISGGSETQYF. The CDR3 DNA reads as TGCAGCGTTGAAGGGATTAGCGGGGGGAGTGAGACCCAGTACTTC.

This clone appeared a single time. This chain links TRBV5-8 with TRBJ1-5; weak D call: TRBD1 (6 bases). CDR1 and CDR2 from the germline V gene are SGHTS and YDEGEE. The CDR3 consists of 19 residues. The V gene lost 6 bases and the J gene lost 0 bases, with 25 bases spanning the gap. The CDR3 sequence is CASTLKMRRGRYSNQPQHF. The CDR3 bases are TGTGCCAGCACCCTTAAGATGCGCAGGGGACGATATAGCAATCAGCCCCAGCATTTT. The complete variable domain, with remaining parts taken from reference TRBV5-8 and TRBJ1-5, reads EAGVTQSPTHLIKTRGQQATLRCSPISGHTSVYWYQQALGLGLQFLLWYDEGEERNRGNFPPRFSGRQFPNYSSELNVNALELEDSALYLCASTLKMRRGRYSNQPQHFGDGTRLSIL.

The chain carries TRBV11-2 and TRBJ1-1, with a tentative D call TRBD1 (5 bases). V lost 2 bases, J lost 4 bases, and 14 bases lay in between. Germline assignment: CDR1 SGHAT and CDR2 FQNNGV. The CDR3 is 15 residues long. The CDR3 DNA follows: TGTGCCAGCAGCTTATCCGGGGGGATGAGCACTGAAGCTTTCTTT. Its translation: CASSLSGGMSTEAFF.

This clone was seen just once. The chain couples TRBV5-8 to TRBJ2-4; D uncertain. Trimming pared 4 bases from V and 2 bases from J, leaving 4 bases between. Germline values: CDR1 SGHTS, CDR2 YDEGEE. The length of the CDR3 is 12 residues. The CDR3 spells CASSITKNIQYF. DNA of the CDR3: TGTGCCAGCAGCATTACCAAAAACATTCAGTACTTC.

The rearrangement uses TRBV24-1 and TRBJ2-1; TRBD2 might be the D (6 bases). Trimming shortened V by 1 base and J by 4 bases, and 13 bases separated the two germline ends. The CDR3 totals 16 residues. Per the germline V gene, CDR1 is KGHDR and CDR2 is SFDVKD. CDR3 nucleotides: TGTGCCACCAGTGATTTCGGACTAAGCCCGTACAATGAGCAGTTCTTC. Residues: CATSDFGLSPYNEQFF.

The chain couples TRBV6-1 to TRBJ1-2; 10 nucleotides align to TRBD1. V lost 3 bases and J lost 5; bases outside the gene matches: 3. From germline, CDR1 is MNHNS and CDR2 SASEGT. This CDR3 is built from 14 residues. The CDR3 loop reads CASSEGTGVYGYTF. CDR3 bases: TGTGCCAGCAGTGAGGGGACAGGGGTATATGGCTACACCTTC.

The DNA of the CDR3 is TGTGCCAGCAGTGAGCGGATAGGTAATGAAAAACTGTTTTTT. Amino acid sequence: CASSERIGNEKLFF. The chain recombines TRBV11-3 with TRBJ1-4; D is ambiguous. The CDR3 consists of 14 residues. Looked up from germline, CDR1 is SGHNT and CDR2 is YENEEA. V lost 6 bases to trimming and J lost 4 bases, with 12 bases between them.

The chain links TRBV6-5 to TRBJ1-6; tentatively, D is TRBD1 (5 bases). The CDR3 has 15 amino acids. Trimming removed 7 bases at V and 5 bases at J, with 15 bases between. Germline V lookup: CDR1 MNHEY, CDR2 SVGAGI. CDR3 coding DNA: TGTGCCAGCACCCTGGGGACTATGAATAATTCACCCCTCCACTTT. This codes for CASTLGTMNNSPLHF.

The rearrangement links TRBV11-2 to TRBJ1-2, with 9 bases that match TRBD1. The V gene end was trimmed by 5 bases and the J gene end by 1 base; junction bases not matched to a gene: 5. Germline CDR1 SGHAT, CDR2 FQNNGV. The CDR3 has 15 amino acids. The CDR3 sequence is CASSPRTGVNYGYTF. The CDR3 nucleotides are TGTGCCAGCAGCCCAAGGACAGGGGTTAACTATGGCTACACCTTC.

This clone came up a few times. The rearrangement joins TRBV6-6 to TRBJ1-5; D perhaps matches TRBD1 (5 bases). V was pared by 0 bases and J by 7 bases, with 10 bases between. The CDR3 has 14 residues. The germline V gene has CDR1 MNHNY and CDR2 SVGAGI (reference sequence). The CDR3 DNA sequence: TGTGCCAGCAGTTACTCTGATTGGGGCCAGCCCCAGCATTTT. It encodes CASSYSDWGQPQHF.

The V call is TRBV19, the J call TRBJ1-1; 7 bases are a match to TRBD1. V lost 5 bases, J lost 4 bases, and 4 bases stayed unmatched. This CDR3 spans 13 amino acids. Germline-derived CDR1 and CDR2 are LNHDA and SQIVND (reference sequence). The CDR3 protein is CASSVQGRTEAFF. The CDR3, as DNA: TGTGCCAGTAGTGTACAGGGGCGCACTGAAGCTTTCTTT.